The 31 T cell receptor beta chains presented below share a single source sample, sequenced in a study of T cell repertoires in cytomegalovirus infection. TCRdb reprocessed the reads with MiXCR, giving one entry per CDR3 protein. There are a few hundred thousand distinct CDR3 sequences in the sample; about 40% occur only once, and 48% lies in the top ten. These receptors have no identified antigens. This sample comprised cultured PBMCs, obtained from culture after CMV antigen stimulation. Source of these receptors: a human donor in good health (CMV status not recorded). Some clones in this sample may be carry-over from other donors' samples.

This chain uses TRBV20-1 with TRBJ1-2; 7 bases align to TRBD1. Germline loops: CDR1 DFQATT, CDR2 SNEGSKA (reference sequence). The J segment lost 4 bases and the V segment lost 6 bases, leaving 11 bases of the junction unmatched. The length of the CDR3 is 14 residues. As DNA, the CDR3 is TGCAGTGCCGTGGGACAGCCCTCATTCTATGGCTACACCTTC. As protein: CSAVGQPSFYGYTF.

V gene TRBV7-9 combines with J gene TRBJ2-7; TRBD1 agrees at 7 bases. The ends lost 6 bases at V and 2 bases at J; junction bases unmatched: 10. This CDR3 comprises 15 residues. Looked up from germline, CDR1 is SEHNR and CDR2 is FQNEAQ (reference sequence). The CDR3 DNA is TGTGCCAGCAGTTCCGACAGGGTGAGGACCTACGAGCAGTACTTC. Its protein product is CASSSDRVRTYEQYF.

The chain has TRBV7-9 and TRBJ2-6; 9 positions agree with TRBD1. Germline values: CDR1 SEHNR, CDR2 FQNEAQ (reference sequence). J lost 0 bases, V lost 5 bases, and 14 bases had no gene match. The CDR3 covers 20 residues. The CDR3 region has the DNA TGTGCCAGCAGCCCCGGGACGAGGACAGGGGCCCTCTCTGGGGCCAACGTCCTGACTTTC. Amino acid sequence: CASSPGTRTGALSGANVLTF.

This chain connects TRBV29-1 to TRBJ1-1, with a tentative D call TRBD1 (6 bases). The germline V and J ends were trimmed by 4 bases and 3 bases, with 9 bases remaining between them. Germline CDR1 and CDR2: SQVTM and ANQGSEA. The CDR3 runs 12 residues. The CDR3 sequence: CSVARGYTEAFF. The CDR3, as DNA: TGCAGCGTTGCAAGGGGGTACACTGAAGCTTTCTTT.

The chain joins TRBV7-8 to TRBJ1-2, with D hard to call. Germline V gives CDR1 SGHVS, CDR2 FQNEAQ. The CDR3 is 11 residues long. Trimming removed 4 bases at V and 5 bases at J, with 5 bases between. CDR3 residues: CASSSPYGYTF. The CDR3, as DNA: TGTGCCAGCAGCTCACCGTATGGCTACACCTTC.

This clonotype was recorded a few times. The rearrangement joins TRBV28 to TRBJ2-7; 8 bases are shared with TRBD2. J gave up 7 bases and V 4 bases, and 6 bases lay outside the gene matches. The CDR3 covers 13 residues. The germline gives CDR1 MDHEN, CDR2 SYDVKM. The CDR3 here is CASSSSGGKEQYF. DNA for the CDR3: TGTGCCAGCAGTTCCAGCGGGGGTAAGGAGCAGTACTTC. Full variable domain (outside the CDR3, taken from reference TRBV28 and TRBJ2-7): DVKVTQSSRYLVKRTGEKVFLECVQDMDHENMFWYRQDPGLGLRLIYFSYDVKMKEKGDIPEGYSVSREKKERFSLILESASTNQTSMYLCASSSSGGKEQYFGPGTRLTVT.

This clonotype appeared a few times. The chain is built from TRBV6-2 or TRBV6-3 and TRBJ2-5, with D uncertain. CDR3 length: 12 amino acids. V was shortened by 7 bases and J by 7 bases, with 13 bases between the two germline ends. Looked up from germline, CDR1 is MNHEY and CDR2 is SVGEGT. The CDR3 is CASTSRWATQYF. The CDR3 DNA sequence: TGTGCCAGCACCTCCCGGTGGGCGACCCAGTACTTC.

This clonotype was seen only a few times. This chain joins TRBV7-4 and TRBJ2-7; D gene uncertain. V lost 6 bases to trimming and J lost 3 bases, with 12 bases between them. This CDR3 region has 13 residues. Germline-derived CDR1 and CDR2 are SGHVT and SQSDAQ. CDR3 in DNA: TGTGCCAGCAGGAGAGAGGAGAACTACGAGCAGTACTTC. The encoded protein is CASRREENYEQYF. Together with reference TRBV7-4 and TRBJ2-7, the CDR3 gives the full variable domain: GAGVSQSPRYKVAKRGRDVALRCDSISGHVTLYWYRQTLGQGSEVLTYSQSDAQRDKSGRPSGRFSAERPERSVSTLKIQRTEQGDSAVYLCASRREENYEQYFGPGTRLTVT.

V and J are TRBV6-6 and TRBJ2-3, with 9 positions matching TRBD1. The CDR3 is 16 amino acids. J lost 3 bases, V lost 7 bases, and 11 bases had no gene match. Germline assignment: CDR1 MNHNY and CDR2 SVGAGI (reference sequence). CDR3 sequence (DNA): TGTGCCAGCATCCGACGGACAGGGGCGGCGACAGATACGCAGTATTTT. Encoded protein: CASIRRTGAATDTQYF.

This clonotype was found many times. The chain links TRBV7-2 to TRBJ1-5; D unclear. The CDR3 sequence is 13 residues long. From germline, CDR1 is SGHTA and CDR2 FQGNSA. The V gene lost 5 bases and the J gene lost 5 bases, with 10 bases spanning the gap. DNA for the CDR3: TGTGCCAGCAGCCCGAATGGGTATCAGCCCCAGCATTTT. This gives the protein CASSPNGYQPQHF.

The gene calls are TRBV20-1 and TRBJ1-1; no definite D call. The V end was cut by 4 bases, the J end by 1 base, with 13 bases between. From germline, CDR1 is DFQATT and CDR2 SNEGSKA (reference sequence). The CDR3 spans 14 residues. The CDR3 DNA follows: TGCAGTGCTACAGAGCCTACGGCGAACACTGAAGCTTTCTTT. Protein: CSATEPTANTEAFF.

The gene calls are TRBV7-6 and TRBJ2-1; no clear D. Germline CDR1 and CDR2: SGHVS and FNYEAQ. V was shortened by 3 bases and J by 0 bases, with 12 bases between the two germline ends. The CDR3 contains 16 residues. The CDR3 reads CASSLFAVSSYNEQFF. CDR3 in DNA: TGTGCCAGCAGCTTGTTTGCGGTGAGCTCCTACAATGAGCAGTTCTTC.

This clonotype was picked up many times. The V call is TRBV7-2, the J call TRBJ1-2; no definite D call. The CDR3 is 12 amino acids. Per the germline V gene, CDR1 is SGHTA and CDR2 is FQGNSA. Trimming cost V 4 bases and J 4 bases, with 7 bases left between them. The CDR3 here is CASSSYSYGYTF. CDR3 coding DNA: TGTGCCAGCAGCTCGTACAGCTATGGCTACACCTTC.

The V gene is TRBV7-9, the J gene TRBJ2-3; 8 bases are shared with TRBD1. The CDR3 has 16 amino acids. V gave up 5 bases and J gave up 5 bases; unmatched junction bases: 12. CDR1 and CDR2 from the germline V gene are SEHNR and FQNEAQ (reference sequence). The CDR3 sequence: CASSTWTGNGIDTQYF. CDR3 nucleotide sequence: TGTGCCAGCAGCACCTGGACAGGGAATGGGATAGATACGCAGTATTTT.

The chain employs TRBV6-6 and TRBJ1-2; no clear D gene. Germline CDR1 reads MNHNY; CDR2 reads SVGAGI (reference sequence). The CDR3 has 16 amino acids. V gave up 2 bases and J gave up 4 bases, with 17 bases separating them. CDR3 sequence: CASSYGRPRSGYGYTF. CDR3 bases: TGTGCCAGCAGTTACGGAAGACCCAGAAGCGGCTATGGCTACACCTTC.

The chain combines TRBV4-1 with TRBJ2-7; D assignment may be TRBD1 or TRBD2 (5 bases each). From germline, CDR1 is MGHRA and CDR2 YSYEKL. V was trimmed by 0 bases and J by 3 bases, leaving 12 bases between them. This CDR3 region has 15 residues. CDR3 sequence reads: CASSQDRDLNYEQYF. The CDR3 DNA is TGCGCCAGCAGCCAAGATAGGGACCTGAACTACGAGCAGTACTTC.

This clonotype occurred a few times. This sequence joins TRBV5-4 and TRBJ2-1; possibly TRBD2 for D (7 bases). Germline-derived CDR1 and CDR2 are SGHNT and YYREEE (reference sequence). The CDR3 is 15 amino acids. V was pared by 6 bases and J by 4 bases, with 17 bases between. The CDR3 region is CASTGGRESYNEQFF. The CDR3 DNA sequence: TGTGCCAGCACCGGGGGGCGGGAGAGTTACAATGAGCAGTTCTTC.

The rearrangement links TRBV7-2 to TRBJ2-2, with TRBD2 matching over 7 bases. With 1 base clipped from V and 9 bases from J, the junction kept 5 bases outside the gene matches. Germline CDR1 and CDR2: SGHTA and FQGNSA. The length of the CDR3 is 14 residues. The CDR3 loop is CASSLGLAFWELFF. The CDR3 DNA sequence: TGTGCCAGCAGCTTAGGACTAGCCTTCTGGGAGCTGTTTTTT. The variable domain in full, with the rest retrieved from reference TRBV7-2 and TRBJ2-2, is GAGVSQSPSNKVTEKGKDVELRCDPISGHTALYWYRQSLGQGLEFLIYFQGNSAPDKSGLPSDRFSAERTGGSVSTLTIQRTQQEDSAVYLCASSLGLAFWELFFGEGSRLTVL.

This clonotype has a count of ten or more. This chain connects TRBV7-2 to TRBJ2-2, with 9 bases aligning to TRBD2. V lost 5 bases, J lost 4 bases, and 14 bases stayed unmatched. The CDR3 is 18 residues long. The germline V gene encodes CDR1 SGHTA and CDR2 FQGNSA. In DNA form, the CDR3 reads TGTGCCAGCAGCCCGTCCGGGGCGCGGACTAGCGTCACCGGGGAGCTGTTTTTT. Translated: CASSPSGARTSVTGELFF.

This clonotype was picked up a small number of times. The V and J genes are TRBV19 and TRBJ1-5; perhaps TRBD1 as D (5 bases). The germline V gene encodes CDR1 LNHDA and CDR2 SQIVND (reference sequence). With 3 bases removed from V and 3 bases from J, the gap between germline ends came to 12 bases. The CDR3 spans 15 residues. CDR3 coding DNA: TGTGCCAGTAGTATTGGCTGGGGGTCCAATCAGCCCCAGCATTTT. Its translation: CASSIGWGSNQPQHF.

This chain joins TRBV27 and TRBJ1-6; D is possibly TRBD1 (5 bases). The CDR3 contains 14 residues. The V and J ends lost 7 bases and 4 bases respectively, with 11 bases between them. Germline V lookup: CDR1 MNHEY, CDR2 SMNVEV (reference sequence). CDR3 residues: CASTSGTYNSPLHF. CDR3 nucleotides: TGTGCCAGCACCTCTGGGACGTATAATTCACCCCTCCACTTT.

This clonotype was seen a handful of times. Here the CDR3 DNA reads TGTGCCAGCAGTAACCTTAGTGGGGCGTACGAGCAGTACTTC. This sequence encodes CASSNLSGAYEQYF. The chain links TRBV28 to TRBJ2-7, with a possible D match to TRBD1 (5 bases). Germline-derived CDR1 and CDR2 are MDHEN and SYDVKM. The V end was cut by 5 bases, the J end by 4 bases, with 15 bases between. There are 14 residues in the CDR3.

The table lists this clonotype with a few counts. This rearrangement joins TRBV12-3 or TRBV12-4 to TRBJ1-1; 9 nucleotides align to TRBD1. The CDR3 is 14 residues long. The V segment lost 2 bases and the J segment 7 bases; nucleotides outside the gene matches: 5. In DNA form, the CDR3 reads TGTGCCAGCAGTTTAACAGGGGGCTCCTTTGAAGCTTTCTTT. This translates into CASSLTGGSFEAFF.

This clonotype was observed a handful of times. The J gene is TRBJ2-3, the V gene TRBV10-3; 12 bases line up with TRBD2. V gave up 0 bases and J gave up 0 bases; unmatched junction bases: 4. Germline V gene lookup returns CDR1 ENHRY and CDR2 SYGVKD. This CDR3 is 18 amino acids long. CDR3 residues: CAISESTSGGSSTDTQYF. The DNA for the CDR3 is TGTGCCATCAGTGAGTCGACTAGCGGGGGCTCTAGCACAGATACGCAGTATTTT.

The CDR3 sequence: CASSLSSGENNEQFF. As DNA, the CDR3 is TGTGCCAGCAGCTTATCTAGCGGGGAGAACAATGAGCAGTTCTTC. V is TRBV7-2 and J is TRBJ2-1; 9 nucleotides line up with TRBD2. Germline CDR1 SGHTA, CDR2 FQGNSA. This CDR3 comprises 15 residues. The V and J ends lost 2 bases and 5 bases, in that order; junction bases with no gene match: 4.

This clonotype was picked up one time. This chain connects TRBV11-2 to TRBJ2-1; D is unresolved. The CDR3 consists of 13 residues. V gave up 0 bases and J gave up 7 bases, with 7 bases separating them. CDR1 and CDR2 (germline): SGHAT, FQNNGV. This CDR3 reads CASSLDRQNEQFF. CDR3 in DNA: TGTGCCAGCAGCTTAGATAGGCAGAATGAGCAGTTCTTC.

V and J are TRBV28 and TRBJ2-7; D may correspond to TRBD1 or TRBD2 (5 bases each). The germline V gene has CDR1 MDHEN and CDR2 SYDVKM. With 4 bases removed from V and 2 bases from J, the gap between germline ends came to 12 bases. There are 14 residues in the CDR3. The CDR3 sequence is CASSSSGLTYEQYF. The CDR3 region has the DNA TGTGCCAGCAGTTCCTCGGGGCTGACCTACGAGCAGTACTTC. Together with reference TRBV28 and TRBJ2-7, the CDR3 gives the full variable domain: DVKVTQSSRYLVKRTGEKVFLECVQDMDHENMFWYRQDPGLGLRLIYFSYDVKMKEKGDIPEGYSVSREKKERFSLILESASTNQTSMYLCASSSSGLTYEQYFGPGTRLTVT.

The rearrangement uses TRBV6-1 and TRBJ2-2, with TRBD2 matching over 8 bases. This CDR3 contains 15 residues. The germline gives CDR1 MNHNS, CDR2 SASEGT. Trimming cost V 4 bases and J 7 bases; bases outside gene matches: 8. The CDR3 region has the DNA TGTGCCAGCAGTGCACCGGGACTAGTTGGCGGGGAGCTGTTTTTT. This codes for CASSAPGLVGGELFF.

There are a few counts of this clonotype. The chain links TRBV4-1 to TRBJ1-3; unclear D gene. Trimming took off 4 bases at V and 1 base at J, with 8 bases between the two ends. The germline CDR1 and CDR2 sequences are MGHRA and YSYEKL. This CDR3 is built from 14 residues. The CDR3, as DNA: TGCGCCAGCAGCCGAATGGGTTCTGGAAACACCATATATTTT. It specifies CASSRMGSGNTIYF.

The CDR3 DNA follows: TGTGCCAGCAGCTTACAAGACAGGGGGAAGCACACCGGGGAGCTGTTTTTT. Encoded protein: CASSLQDRGKHTGELFF. J is TRBJ2-2 and V is TRBV7-2; 9 nucleotides line up with TRBD1. The CDR3 extends over 17 amino acids. CDR1 is SGHTA and CDR2 is FQGNSA in the germline V gene. J was trimmed by 3 bases and V by 2 bases; bases with no gene match: 7.

The chain links TRBV7-6 to TRBJ1-2; perhaps TRBD1 as D (6 bases). Germline V gene sequence: CDR1 SGHVS, CDR2 FNYEAQ. This CDR3 has 16 residues. V lost 1 base to trimming and J lost 4 bases, with 16 bases between them. CDR3 sequence reads: CASSLVWDIHAYGYTF. CDR3 DNA: TGTGCCAGCAGCTTAGTATGGGACATTCACGCCTATGGCTACACCTTC. Complete variable domain (other parts from reference TRBV7-6 and TRBJ1-2): GAGVSQSPRYKVTKRGQDVALRCDPISGHVSLYWYRQALGQGPEFLTYFNYEAQQDKSGLPNDRFSAERPEGSISTLTIQRTEQRDSAMYRCASSLVWDIHAYGYTFGSGTRLTVV.